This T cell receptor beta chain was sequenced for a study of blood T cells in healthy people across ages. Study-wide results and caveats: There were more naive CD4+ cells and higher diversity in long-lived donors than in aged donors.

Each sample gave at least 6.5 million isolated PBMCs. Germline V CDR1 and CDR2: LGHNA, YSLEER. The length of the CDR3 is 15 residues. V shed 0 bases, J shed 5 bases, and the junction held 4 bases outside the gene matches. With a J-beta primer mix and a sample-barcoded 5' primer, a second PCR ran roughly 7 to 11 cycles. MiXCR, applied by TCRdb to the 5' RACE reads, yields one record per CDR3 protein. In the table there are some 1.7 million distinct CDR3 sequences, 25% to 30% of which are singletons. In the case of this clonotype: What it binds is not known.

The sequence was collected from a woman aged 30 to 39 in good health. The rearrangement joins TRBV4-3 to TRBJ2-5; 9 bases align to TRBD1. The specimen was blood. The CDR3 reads CASSQETGGLETQYF. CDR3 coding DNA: TGCGCCAGCAGCCAAGAGACAGGGGGTCTGGAGACCCAGTACTTC.